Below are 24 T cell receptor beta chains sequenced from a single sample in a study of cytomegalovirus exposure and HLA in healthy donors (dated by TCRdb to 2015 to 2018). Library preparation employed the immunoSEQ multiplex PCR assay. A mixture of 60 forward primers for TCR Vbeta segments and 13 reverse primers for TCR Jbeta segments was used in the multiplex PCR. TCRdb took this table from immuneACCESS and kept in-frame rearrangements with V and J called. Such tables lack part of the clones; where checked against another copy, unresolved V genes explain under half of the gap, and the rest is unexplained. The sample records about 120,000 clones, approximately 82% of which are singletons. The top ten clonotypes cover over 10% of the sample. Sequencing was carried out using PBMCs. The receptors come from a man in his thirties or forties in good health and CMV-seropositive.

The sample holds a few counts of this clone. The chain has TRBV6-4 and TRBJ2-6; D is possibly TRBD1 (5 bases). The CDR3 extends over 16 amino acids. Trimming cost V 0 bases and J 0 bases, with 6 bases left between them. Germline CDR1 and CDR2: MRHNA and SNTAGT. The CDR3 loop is CASSDSTASGANVLTF. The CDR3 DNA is TGTGCCAGCAGTGACTCGACAGCCTCTGGGGCCAACGTCCTGACTTTC.

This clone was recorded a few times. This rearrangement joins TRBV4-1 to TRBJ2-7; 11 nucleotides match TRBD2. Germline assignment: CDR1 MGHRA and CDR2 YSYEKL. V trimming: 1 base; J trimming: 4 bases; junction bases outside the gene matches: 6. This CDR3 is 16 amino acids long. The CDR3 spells CASSQGSGGAYYEQYF. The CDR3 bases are TGCGCCAGCAGCCAAGGTAGCGGGGGGGCCTATTACGAGCAGTACTTC.

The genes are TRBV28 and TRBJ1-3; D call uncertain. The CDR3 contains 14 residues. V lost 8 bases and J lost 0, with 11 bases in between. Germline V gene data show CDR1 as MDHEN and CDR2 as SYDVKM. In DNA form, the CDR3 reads TGTGCCAGCGTCGGTTCGGGCTCTGGAAACACCATATATTTT. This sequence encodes CASVGSGSGNTIYF.

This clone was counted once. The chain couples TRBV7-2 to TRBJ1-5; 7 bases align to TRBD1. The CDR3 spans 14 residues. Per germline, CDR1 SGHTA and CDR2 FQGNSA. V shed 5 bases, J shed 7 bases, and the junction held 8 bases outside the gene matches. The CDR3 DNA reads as TGTGCCAGCAGCCCGCGACAGGGAGGCCAGCCCCAGCATTTT. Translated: CASSPRQGGQPQHF.

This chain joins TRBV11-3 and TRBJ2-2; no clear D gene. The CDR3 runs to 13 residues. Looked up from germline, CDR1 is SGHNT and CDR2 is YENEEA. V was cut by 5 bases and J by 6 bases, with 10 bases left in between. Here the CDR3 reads CASSPTPAGELFF. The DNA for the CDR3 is TGTGCCAGCAGCCCCACCCCGGCCGGGGAGCTGTTTTTT.

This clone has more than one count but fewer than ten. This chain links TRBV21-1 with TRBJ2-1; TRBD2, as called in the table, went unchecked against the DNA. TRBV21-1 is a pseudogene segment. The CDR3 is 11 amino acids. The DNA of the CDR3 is TGTGCCAGCTTACAGCGGAATGAGCAGTTCTTC. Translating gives CASLQRNEQFF.

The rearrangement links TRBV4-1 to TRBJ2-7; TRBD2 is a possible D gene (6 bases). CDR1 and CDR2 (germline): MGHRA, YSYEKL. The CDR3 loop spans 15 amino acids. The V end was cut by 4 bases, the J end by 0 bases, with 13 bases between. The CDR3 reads CASSRATGVSYEQYF. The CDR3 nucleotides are TGCGCCAGCAGCCGGGCCACGGGGGTCTCCTACGAGCAGTACTTC.

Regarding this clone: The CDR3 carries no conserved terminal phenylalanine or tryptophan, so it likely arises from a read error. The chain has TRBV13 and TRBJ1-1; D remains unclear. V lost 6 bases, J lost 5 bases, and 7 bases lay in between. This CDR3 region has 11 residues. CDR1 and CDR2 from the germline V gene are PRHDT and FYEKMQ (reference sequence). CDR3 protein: CASRSGTEAFL. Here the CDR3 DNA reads TGTGCCAGCAGGAGTGGGACTGAAGCTTTCCTT.

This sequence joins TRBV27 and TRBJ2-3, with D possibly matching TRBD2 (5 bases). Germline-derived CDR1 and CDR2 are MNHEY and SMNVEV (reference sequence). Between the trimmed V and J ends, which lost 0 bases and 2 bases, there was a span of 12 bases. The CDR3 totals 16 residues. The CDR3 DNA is TGTGCCAGCAGTTTATCGCTTACTAGTATCACAGATACGCAGTATTTT. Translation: CASSLSLTSITDTQYF.

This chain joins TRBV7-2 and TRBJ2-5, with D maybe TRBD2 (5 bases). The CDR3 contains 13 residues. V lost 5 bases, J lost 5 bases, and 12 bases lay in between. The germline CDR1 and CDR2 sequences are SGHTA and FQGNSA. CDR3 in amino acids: CASSQDGGETQYF. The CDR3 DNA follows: TGTGCCAGCAGCCAGGACGGCGGGGAGACCCAGTACTTC.

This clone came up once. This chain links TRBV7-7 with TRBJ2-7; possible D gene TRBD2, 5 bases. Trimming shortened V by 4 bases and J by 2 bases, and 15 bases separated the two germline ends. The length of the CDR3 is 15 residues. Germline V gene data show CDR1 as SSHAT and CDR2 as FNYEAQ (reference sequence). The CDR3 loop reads CASSSREGPTYEQYF. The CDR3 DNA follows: TGTGCCAGCAGCTCTCGGGAAGGGCCAACCTACGAGCAGTACTTC.

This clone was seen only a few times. Written as DNA, the CDR3 is TGTGCCAGCAGTCGAGCAGCGGGGGCCGAGACCCAGTACTTC. This codes for CASSRAAGAETQYF. The chain is built from TRBV28 and TRBJ2-5; 8 bases line up with TRBD2. V shed 5 bases, J shed 5 bases, and the junction held 7 bases outside the gene matches. Germline CDR1 is MDHEN and CDR2 is SYDVKM. The CDR3 consists of 14 residues.

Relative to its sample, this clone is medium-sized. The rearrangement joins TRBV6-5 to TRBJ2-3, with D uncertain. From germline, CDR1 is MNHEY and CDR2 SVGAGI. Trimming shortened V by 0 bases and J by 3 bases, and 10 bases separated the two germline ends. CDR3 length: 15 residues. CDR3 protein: CASSYSISETDTQYF. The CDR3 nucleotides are TGTGCCAGCAGTTACTCGATCAGCGAAACAGATACGCAGTATTTT.

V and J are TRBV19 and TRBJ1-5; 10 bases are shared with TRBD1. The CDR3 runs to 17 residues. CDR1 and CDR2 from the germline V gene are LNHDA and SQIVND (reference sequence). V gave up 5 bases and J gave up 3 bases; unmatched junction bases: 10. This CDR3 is CASSRTGGRLDNQPQHF. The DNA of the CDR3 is TGTGCCAGTAGTCGGACAGGGGGTAGACTTGACAATCAGCCCCAGCATTTT.

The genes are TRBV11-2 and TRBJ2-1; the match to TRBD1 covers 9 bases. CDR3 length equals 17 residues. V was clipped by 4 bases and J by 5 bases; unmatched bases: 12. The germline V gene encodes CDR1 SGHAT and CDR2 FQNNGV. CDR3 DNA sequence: TGTGCCAGCAGCTATTCTCGGGACAGGGTGAGGAACAATGAGCAGTTCTTC. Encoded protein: CASSYSRDRVRNNEQFF. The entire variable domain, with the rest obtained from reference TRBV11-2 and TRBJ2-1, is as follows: EAGVAQSPRYKIIEKRQSVAFWCNPISGHATLYWYQQILGQGPKLLIQFQNNGVVDDSQLPKDRFSAERLKGVDSTLKIQPAKLEDSAVYLCASSYSRDRVRNNEQFFGPGTRLTVL.

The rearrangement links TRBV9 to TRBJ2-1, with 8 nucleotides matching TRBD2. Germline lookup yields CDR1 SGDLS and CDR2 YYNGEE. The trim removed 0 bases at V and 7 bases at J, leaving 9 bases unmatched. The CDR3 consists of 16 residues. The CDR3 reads CASSVAGRGGGNEQFF. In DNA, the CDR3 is TGTGCCAGCAGCGTAGCTGGACGGGGGGGCGGGAATGAGCAGTTCTTC.

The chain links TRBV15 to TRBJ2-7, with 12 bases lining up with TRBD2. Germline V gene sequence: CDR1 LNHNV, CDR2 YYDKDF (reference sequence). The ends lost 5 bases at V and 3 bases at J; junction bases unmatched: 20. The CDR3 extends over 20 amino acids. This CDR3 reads CATSERSGWTSGTRVYEQYF. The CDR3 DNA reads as TGTGCCACCAGCGAGAGATCAGGATGGACTAGCGGGACTCGGGTCTACGAGCAGTACTTC.

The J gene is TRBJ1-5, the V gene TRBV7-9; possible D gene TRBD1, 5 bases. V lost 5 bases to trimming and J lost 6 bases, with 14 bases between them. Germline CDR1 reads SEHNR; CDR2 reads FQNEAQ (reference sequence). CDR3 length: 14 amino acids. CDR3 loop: CASSPAGGGQPQHF. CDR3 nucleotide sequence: TGTGCCAGCAGCCCCGCGGGGGGGGGTCAGCCCCAGCATTTT.

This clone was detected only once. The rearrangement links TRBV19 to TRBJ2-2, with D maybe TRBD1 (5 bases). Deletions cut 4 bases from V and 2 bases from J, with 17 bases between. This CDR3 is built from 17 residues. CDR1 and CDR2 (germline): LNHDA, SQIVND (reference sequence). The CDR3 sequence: CASSTTPATVNTGELFF. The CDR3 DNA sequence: TGTGCCAGTAGTACCACCCCCGCGACAGTTAACACCGGGGAGCTGTTTTTT.

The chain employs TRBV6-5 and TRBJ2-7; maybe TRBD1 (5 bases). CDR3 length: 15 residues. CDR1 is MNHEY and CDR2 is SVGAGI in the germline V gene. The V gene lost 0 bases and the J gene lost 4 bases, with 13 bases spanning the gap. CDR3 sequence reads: CASSYSTSGNYEQYF. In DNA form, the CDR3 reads TGTGCCAGCAGTTACTCGACCTCAGGGAATTACGAGCAGTACTTC.

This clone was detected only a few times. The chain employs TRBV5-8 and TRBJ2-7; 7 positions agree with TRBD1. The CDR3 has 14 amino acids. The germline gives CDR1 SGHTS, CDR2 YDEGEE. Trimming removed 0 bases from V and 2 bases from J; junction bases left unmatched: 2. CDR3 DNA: TGTGCCAGCAGCTTGGGGACAGGTCCCTACGAGCAGTACTTC. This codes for CASSLGTGPYEQYF.

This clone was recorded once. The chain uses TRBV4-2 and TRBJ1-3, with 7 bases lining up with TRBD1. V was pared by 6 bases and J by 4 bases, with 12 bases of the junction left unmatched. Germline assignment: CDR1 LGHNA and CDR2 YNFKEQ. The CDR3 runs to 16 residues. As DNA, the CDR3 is TGTGCCAGCAGTCGGGAACTCGGACAGGCCGGAAACACCATATATTTT. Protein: CASSRELGQAGNTIYF.

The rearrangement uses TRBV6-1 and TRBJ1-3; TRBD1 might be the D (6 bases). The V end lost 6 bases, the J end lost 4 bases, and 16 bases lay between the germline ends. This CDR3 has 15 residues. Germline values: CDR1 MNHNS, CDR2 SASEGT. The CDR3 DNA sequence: TGTGCCAGCAGAGTAACAGGGTTACGGGGAAACACCATATATTTT. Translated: CASRVTGLRGNTIYF.

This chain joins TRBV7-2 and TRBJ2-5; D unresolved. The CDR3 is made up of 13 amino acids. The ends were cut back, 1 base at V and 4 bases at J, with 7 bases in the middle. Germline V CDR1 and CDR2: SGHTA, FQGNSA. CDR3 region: CASSLVRLETQYF. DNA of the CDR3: TGTGCCAGCAGCTTAGTCAGGCTAGAGACCCAGTACTTC.